This T cell receptor (beta chain) was obtained from a study of T cell repertoires in cytomegalovirus infection. Study in general: Based on public TCR beta signatures, there were indications of CMV infection and of a matching HLA type. Study-wide results and caveats: Public TCR beta family frequency separated CMV-and-HLA carriers, including in an independent cohort.

TCRdb re-derived calls from the reads in MiXCR, one entry per CDR3 protein. The top ten hold roughly an eighth of the sample, which has some 940,000 distinct CDR3 sequences, approximately 31% seen once. Per the germline V gene, CDR1 is MNHEY and CDR2 is SVGEGT. V dropped 6 bases and J dropped 6 bases, with 18 bases sitting between them. CDR3 length: 15 residues. There are many counts of this clonotype. Its matching antigen is unknown. The specimen was cultured CD8+ T cells from PBMCs, collected from culture after CMV antigen stimulation. The rearrangement uses TRBV6-2 or TRBV6-3 and TRBJ2-4; tentatively, D is TRBD2 (5 bases). This TCR derives from a human donor in good health (CMV status not recorded). Some clones in this sample may be carry-over from other donors' samples. The CDR3 DNA sequence: TGTGCCAGCAGCCCTACCGGAGGATGGGGAAACATTCAGTACTTC. This gives the protein CASSPTGGWGNIQYF.